This T cell receptor beta chain was recorded in a study of regulatory T cells in long-lasting Graves disease. Broader study findings: Comparison showed that persistent patients shared more public clonotypes (2,741) than new patients (approximately 870).

At least ten counts were recorded for this clonotype. The antigen is not known. Construction of TCR beta libraries relied on iRepertoire HTBI primers and on Arm-PCR targeting CDR3 regions. TCRdb processed the multiplex PCR reads anew with MiXCR; each CDR3 protein has one entry. The table has a few hundred thousand distinct CDR3 sequences, 20% to 25% seen once. The CDR3 length is 13 residues. Germline lookup yields CDR1 MNHNS and CDR2 SASEGT. V was shortened by 8 bases and J by 4 bases, with 11 bases between the two germline ends. Specified time point: newly diagnosed GD, antithyroid drugs for less than 3 months. Generation of the TCR library employed RNA extracted from PBMCs. EDTA tubes collected 9 to 9.5 milliliters of peripheral blood.

The chain has TRBV6-1 and TRBJ2-2; no reliable D call. The sequencing here drew on peripheral blood mononuclear cells (PBMCs), taken at new diagnosis, from a patient treated with antithyroid drugs. The receptor comes from a female donor with Graves disease. Here the CDR3 DNA reads TGTGCCAGCGCAACATGGTCCACCGGGGAGCTGTTTTTT. This encodes CASATWSTGELFF.